Following are 5 T cell receptor beta chains from one sample sequenced in a study of cytomegalovirus exposure and HLA in healthy donors. Here immunoSEQ multiplex PCR was the method, and the copy in TCRdb shows in-frame clones only, minus some. The table lists a few hundred thousand clones, around 90% of them singletons. What was sequenced was PBMCs. The source of these receptors is a woman aged 18-35 years in good health and CMV-seronegative.

This chain uses TRBV5-1 with TRBJ2-3; 10 bases are a match to TRBD2. With 0 bases clipped from V and 8 bases from J, the junction kept 6 bases outside the gene matches. The V gene's germline CDR1 is SGHRS and CDR2 YFSETQ. CDR3 size: 15 residues. The CDR3 is CASSLEREGPGTQYF. CDR3 bases: TGCGCCAGCAGCTTGGAGCGGGAGGGCCCGGGTACGCAGTATTTT.

This clone was counted between two and nine times. The J gene is TRBJ2-3, the V gene TRBV5-8; D is unresolved. Germline V lookup: CDR1 SGHTS, CDR2 YDEGEE. This CDR3 comprises 14 residues. V was trimmed by 2 bases and J by 6 bases, leaving 13 bases between them. CDR3 nucleotide sequence: TGTGCCAGCAGCTTTCACATATCTTGGGATACGCAGTATTTT. Translating gives CASSFHISWDTQYF.

The J gene is TRBJ2-7, the V gene TRBV5-1, with D perhaps matching TRBD2 (5 bases). Germline CDR1 SGHRS, CDR2 YFSETQ. The V gene lost 0 bases and the J gene lost 0 bases, with 16 bases spanning the gap. The CDR3 has 17 amino acids. In nucleotides, the CDR3 is TGCGCCAGCAGCTTGGCTCGCAGCGGCCTAAGCTCCTACGAGCAGTACTTC. Its translation: CASSLARSGLSSYEQYF.

This sequence joins TRBV6-6 and TRBJ1-2, with D perhaps TRBD1 (5 bases). V lost 0 bases, J lost 4 bases, and 12 bases lay in between. This CDR3 has 15 amino acids. Looked up from germline, CDR1 is MNHNY and CDR2 is SVGAGI (reference sequence). This chain's CDR3 is CASSYSIGQGYGYTF. In DNA form, the CDR3 reads TGTGCCAGCAGTTACTCGATTGGGCAGGGCTATGGCTACACCTTC.

This clone was seen repeatedly, ten times or more. DNA of the CDR3: TGTGCCAGCAGTGACTCCTTCCAGGGGCCGGCCACCGGGGAGCTGTTTTTT. Translating it yields CASSDSFQGPATGELFF. The rearrangement uses TRBV6-4 and TRBJ2-2; D is perhaps TRBD1 (6 bases). With 0 bases removed from V and 4 bases from J, the gap between germline ends came to 15 bases. The germline V gene encodes CDR1 MRHNA and CDR2 SNTAGT. CDR3 length: 17 amino acids.